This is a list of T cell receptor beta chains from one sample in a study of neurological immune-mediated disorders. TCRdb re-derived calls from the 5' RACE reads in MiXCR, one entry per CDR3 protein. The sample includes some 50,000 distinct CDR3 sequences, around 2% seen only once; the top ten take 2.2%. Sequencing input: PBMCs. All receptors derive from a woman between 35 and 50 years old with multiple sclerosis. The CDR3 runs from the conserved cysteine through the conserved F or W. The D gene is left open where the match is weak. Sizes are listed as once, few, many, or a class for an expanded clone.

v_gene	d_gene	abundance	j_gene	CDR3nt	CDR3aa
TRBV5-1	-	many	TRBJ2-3	TGCGCCAGCAGCTTACAAATGGGGCCGACAGATACGCAGTATTTT	CASSLQMGPTDTQYF
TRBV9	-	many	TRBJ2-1	TGTGCCAGCAGCGTAACGGCGGATGAGCAGTTCTTC	CASSVTADEQFF
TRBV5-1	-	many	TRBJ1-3	TGCGCCAGCAGCTCCGGGGCAGTTCGCTCTGGAAACACCATATATTTT	CASSSGAVRSGNTIYF
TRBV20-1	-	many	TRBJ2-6	TGCAGTGCTAGAGATCAAAGGGGAGCGCCAGGGGCCAACGTCCTGACTTTC	CSARDQRGAPGANVLTF
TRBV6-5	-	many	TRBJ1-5	TGTGCCAGCAGTTACAACCGCAATCAGCCCCAGCATTTT	CASSYNRNQPQHF
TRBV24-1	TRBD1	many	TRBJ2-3	TGTGCCACCAGTGATTTAGCCAGGGGGCAGGAAGATACGCAGTATTTT	CATSDLARGQEDTQYF
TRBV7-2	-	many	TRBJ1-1	TGTGCCAGCAGCTTACGGGCAGTGAACACTGAAGCTTTCTTT	CASSLRAVNTEAFF
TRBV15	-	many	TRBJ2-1	TGTGCCACCAGCAGAGATCCCCCTGGAGGGTCCAATGAGCAGTTCTTC	CATSRDPPGGSNEQFF
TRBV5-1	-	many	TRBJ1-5	TGCGCCAGCAGCTTGGGGGGTGGGGAGGAGCCCCAGCATTTT	CASSLGGGEEPQHF
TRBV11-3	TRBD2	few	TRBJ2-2	TGTGCCAGCAGCAGGACCGGACTAGCGGGGGGCGGGGAGCTGTTTTTT	CASSRTGLAGGGELFF